A selection of T cell receptor beta chains follows, all from one sample in a study of cytomegalovirus exposure and HLA in healthy donors. Sequencing used immunoSEQ multiplex PCR; TCRdb keeps in-frame clones, though not all of them. This sample carries approximately 160,000 clones, 68% of them seen once, and the ten largest clones take about 1.3%. The sample was PBMCs. The source of these receptors is a man aged 50 to 60 in good health and CMV-seronegative. CDR3s include the opening cysteine and the closing phenylalanine or tryptophan. D genes are given only for firm matches. Some rows mark clone size as missing; the rest say once, few, many or name a class of expanded clone.

V	J	size	D	CDR3	DNA
TRBV9	TRBJ2-7	-	TRBD1	CASSLRQGAYEQYF	TGTGCCAGCAGCTTAAGACAGGGGGCCTACGAGCAGTACTTC
TRBV10-3	TRBJ2-5	-	TRBD1	CASGTGRETQYF	TGTGCCAGCGGGACAGGGCGAGAGACCCAGTACTTC
TRBV5-1	TRBJ1-2	-	TRBD1	CASSLRDRGTGYTF	TGCGCCAGCAGCCTCCGGGACAGGGGTACTGGCTACACCTTC
TRBV2	TRBJ2-7	-	TRBD1	CAGTGQGYEQYF	TGTGCCGGGACGGGACAGGGCTACGAGCAGTACTTC
TRBV19	TRBJ1-1	-	TRBD1	CASSYNPGTGNTEAFF	TGTGCCAGTAGTTACAACCCTGGGACAGGGAACACTGAAGCTTTCTTT
TRBV7-2	TRBJ2-7	few	TRBD2	CASSLTSGGAYEQYF	TGTGCCAGCAGCTTAACTAGCGGGGGGGCCTACGAGCAGTACTTC
TRBV19	TRBJ1-2	-	-	CASRPGNYGYTF	TGTGCCAGTAGACCAGGGAACTATGGCTACACCTTC
TRBV5-1	TRBJ1-6	-	TRBD1	CASSRQGATLHF	TGCGCCAGCAGCCGACAGGGGGCCACCCTCCACTTT
TRBV5-6	TRBJ1-1	-	-	CASSLVGVQVNTEAFF	TGTGCCAGCAGCTTGGTGGGTGTTCAGGTAAACACTGAAGCTTTCTTT
TRBV15	TRBJ1-4	few	-	CATSMSLNEKLFF	TGTGCCACCAGCATGAGCCTAAATGAAAAACTGTTTTTT
TRBV12-1	TRBJ2-2	-	-	CASSPNDREVRANTGELFF	TGTGCCAGCAGCCCGAATGACAGGGAGGTGAGAGCGAACACCGGGGAGCTGTTTTTT
TRBV7-2	TRBJ1-5	-	-	CASSPPNQPQHF	TGTGCCAGCAGCCCCCCGAATCAGCCCCAGCATTTT
TRBV9	TRBJ2-1	-	-	CASSVVAVSYNEQFF	TGTGCCAGCAGCGTAGTAGCGGTCTCCTACAATGAGCAGTTCTTC
TRBV7-2	TRBJ1-2	-	TRBD1	CASSRGGQGAANYGYTF	TGTGCCAGCAGCAGAGGGGGACAGGGGGCAGCTAACTATGGCTACACCTTC
TRBV2	TRBJ2-5	-	-	CASSGHLQETQYF	TGTGCCAGCAGCGGTCACCTCCAAGAGACCCAGTACTTC
TRBV5-1	TRBJ1-5	-	-	CASSWEGSNQPQHF	TGCGCCAGCAGCTGGGAGGGTAGCAATCAGCCCCAGCATTTT
TRBV6-6	TRBJ1-5	-	TRBD1	CASRDRDRERNQPQHF	TGTGCCAGCAGGGACCGGGACAGGGAACGCAATCAGCCCCAGCATTTT
TRBV25-1	TRBJ1-1	-	-	CASSDRGNTEAFF	TGTGCCAGCAGTGATCGGGGGAACACTGAAGCTTTCTTT
TRBV19	TRBJ1-6	-	TRBD1	CASRGQGSGSPLHF	TGTGCCAGTAGGGGACAGGGGAGCGGTTCACCCCTCCACTTT
TRBV9	TRBJ1-3	-	-	CASSVEAGGNTIYF	TGTGCCAGCAGCGTAGAAGCAGGGGGAAACACCATATATTTT
TRBV7-2	TRBJ2-1	few	-	CASSRLTFYNEQFF	TGTGCCAGCAGCCGACTAACCTTCTACAATGAGCAGTTCTTC
TRBV10-3	TRBJ1-5	-	TRBD1	CAADRDGSNQPQHF	TGTGCCGCCGACAGGGACGGTAGCAATCAGCCCCAGCATTTT
TRBV7-9	TRBJ2-7	-	TRBD1	CASIAMTGANEQYF	TGTGCCAGCATCGCTATGACAGGGGCGAACGAGCAGTACTTC
TRBV5-1	TRBJ2-3	-	-	CASSLSGGTDTQYF	TGCGCCAGCAGCTTGTCCGGGGGCACAGATACGCAGTATTTT
TRBV20-1	TRBJ2-7	-	-	CSARPGVEQYF	TGCAGTGCTAGACCCGGGGTTGAGCAGTACTTC
TRBV5-1	TRBJ1-4	few	TRBD1	CASRLRTGEGKLFF	TGCGCCAGCAGACTTAGGACAGGGGAAGGAAAACTGTTTTTT
TRBV6-6	TRBJ2-1	-	TRBD1	CASSYSGQGNEQFF	TGTGCCAGCAGTTACTCGGGACAGGGAAATGAGCAGTTCTTC